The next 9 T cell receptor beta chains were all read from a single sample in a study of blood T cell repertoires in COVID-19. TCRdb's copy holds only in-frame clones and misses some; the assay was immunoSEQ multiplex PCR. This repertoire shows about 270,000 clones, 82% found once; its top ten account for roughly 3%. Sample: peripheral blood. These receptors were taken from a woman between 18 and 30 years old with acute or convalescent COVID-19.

CDR3 sequence (DNA): TGTGCCAGTAGTCCCAGGGGCATGGGATCCTACGAGCAGTACTTC. This sequence encodes CASSPRGMGSYEQYF. This chain links TRBV19 with TRBJ2-7; a possible D gene is TRBD1 (6 bases). Germline CDR1 and CDR2: LNHDA and SQIVND (reference sequence). The V and J ends lost 5 bases and 1 base respectively, with 15 bases between them. There are 15 residues in the CDR3. Looking up the rest from reference TRBV19 and TRBJ2-7 gives the full variable domain: DGGITQSPKYLFRKEGQNVTLSCEQNLNHDAMYWYRQDPGQGLRLIYYSQIVNDFQKGDIAEGYSVSREKKESFPLTVTSAQKNPTAFYLCASSPRGMGSYEQYFGPGTRLTVT.

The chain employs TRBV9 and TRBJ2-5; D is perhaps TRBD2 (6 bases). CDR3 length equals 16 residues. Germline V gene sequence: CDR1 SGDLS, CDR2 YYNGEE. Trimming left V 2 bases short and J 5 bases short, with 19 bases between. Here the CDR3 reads CASSVVAEVPGETQYF. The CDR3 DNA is TGTGCCAGCAGCGTGGTAGCGGAAGTGCCGGGGGAGACCCAGTACTTC.

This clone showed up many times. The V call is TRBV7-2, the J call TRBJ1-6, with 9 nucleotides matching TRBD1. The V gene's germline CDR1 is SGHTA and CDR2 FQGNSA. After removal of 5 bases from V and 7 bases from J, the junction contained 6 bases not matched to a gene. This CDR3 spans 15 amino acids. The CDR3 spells CASSPRQGGNSPLHF. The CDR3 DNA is TGTGCCAGCAGCCCCCGACAGGGGGGGAATTCACCCCTCCACTTT.

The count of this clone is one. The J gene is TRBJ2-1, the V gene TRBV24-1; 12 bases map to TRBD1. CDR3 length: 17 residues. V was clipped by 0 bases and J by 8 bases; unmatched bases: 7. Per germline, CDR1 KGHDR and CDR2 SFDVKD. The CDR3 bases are TGTGCCACCAGTGATTTGCAGGGGACAGGGGGCCTGTATGAGCAGTTCTTC. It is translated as CATSDLQGTGGLYEQFF.

CDR3 loop: CASSRLQGRTSGRNEQYF. CDR3 coding DNA: TGTGCCAGCAGCCGCCTACAGGGTCGGACTAGCGGGAGGAACGAGCAGTACTTC. The V call is TRBV3-1 (or the pseudogene TRBV3-2), the J call TRBJ2-7; 14 bases agree with TRBD2. J gave up 5 bases and V 4 bases, and 13 bases lay outside the gene matches. The CDR3 loop spans 18 amino acids. Germline loops: CDR1 LGHDT, CDR2 YNNKEL (reference sequence).

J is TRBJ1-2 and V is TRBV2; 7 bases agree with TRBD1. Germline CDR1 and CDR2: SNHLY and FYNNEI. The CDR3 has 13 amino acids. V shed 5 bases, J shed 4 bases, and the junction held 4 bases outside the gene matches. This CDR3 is CASSRQGPYGYTF. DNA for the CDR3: TGTGCCAGCAGTAGACAGGGTCCCTATGGCTACACCTTC.

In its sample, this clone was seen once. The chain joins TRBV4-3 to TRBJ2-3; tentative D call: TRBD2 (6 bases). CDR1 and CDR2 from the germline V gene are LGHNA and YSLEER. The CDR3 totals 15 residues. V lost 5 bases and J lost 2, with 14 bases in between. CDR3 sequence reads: CASSRIADPTDTQYF. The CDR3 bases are TGCGCCAGCAGCAGGATAGCGGACCCCACAGATACGCAGTATTTT.

CDR3 DNA: TGTGCCACCAGCAGAGGGGGCAGGGTCGGAGGAAACACCATATATTTT. Its protein product is CATSRGGRVGGNTIYF. This rearrangement joins TRBV15 to TRBJ1-3; D possibly corresponds to TRBD1 (5 bases). CDR1 is LNHNV, CDR2 YYDKDF, per germline (reference sequence). Trimming took off 1 base at V and 4 bases at J, with 14 bases between the two ends. The CDR3 loop spans 16 amino acids.

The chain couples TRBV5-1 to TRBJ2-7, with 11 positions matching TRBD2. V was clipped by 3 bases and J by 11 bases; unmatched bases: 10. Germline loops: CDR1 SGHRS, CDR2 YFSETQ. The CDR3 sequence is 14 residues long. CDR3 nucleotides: TGCGCCAGCAGCTCGGAAACCGGGACTAGCGGAAAGTACTTC. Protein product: CASSSETGTSGKYF.